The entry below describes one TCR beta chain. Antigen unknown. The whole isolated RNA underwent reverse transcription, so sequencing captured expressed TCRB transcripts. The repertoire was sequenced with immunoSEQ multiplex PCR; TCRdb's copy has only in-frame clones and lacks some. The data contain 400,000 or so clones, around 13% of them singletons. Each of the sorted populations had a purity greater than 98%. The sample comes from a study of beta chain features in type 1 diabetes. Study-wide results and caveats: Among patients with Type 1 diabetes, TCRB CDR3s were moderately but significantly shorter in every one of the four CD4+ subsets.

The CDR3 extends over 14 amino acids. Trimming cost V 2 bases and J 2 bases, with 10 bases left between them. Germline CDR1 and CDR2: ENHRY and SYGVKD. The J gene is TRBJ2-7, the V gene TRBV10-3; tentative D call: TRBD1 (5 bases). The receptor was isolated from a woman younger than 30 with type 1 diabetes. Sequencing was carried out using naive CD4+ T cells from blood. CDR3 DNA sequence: TGTGCCATCAGTGAGGGGCAGGGAACCTACGAGCAGTACTTC. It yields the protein CAISEGQGTYEQYF.